One sample yielded the 8 T cell receptor beta chains listed below, sequenced in a study of blood T cells in healthy people across ages (dated by TCRdb to the mid-2010s). Library prep was done by 5' RACE. A second about 7 to 12 cycle PCR used a sample-barcoded 5' primer and a J-beta primer mix. TCRdb reran the public reads through fastp at Q25 and MiXCR, keeping productive beta chains. Duplicate CDR3 protein sequences are folded into a single record with the most common DNA and genes. This sample has fewer than 2 million distinct CDR3 sequences in its table, and approximately 40% of those were observed once. Together, the top ten hold more than 20% of the sample. Sample: blood. These receptors originate from a human donor in good health.

The chain is built from TRBV28 and TRBJ2-5, with D possibly TRBD2 on 5 matching bases. The CDR3 totals 15 residues. Trimming cost V 1 base and J 2 bases, with 11 bases left between them. Germline V lookup: CDR1 MDHEN, CDR2 SYDVKM. This chain's CDR3 is CASSLSNRGQETQYF. The CDR3 bases are TGTGCCAGCAGTTTATCCAACCGGGGTCAAGAGACCCAGTACTTC.

The chain is built from TRBV4-3 and TRBJ1-4, with D unresolved. Germline CDR1 reads LGHNA; CDR2 reads YSLEER. CDR3 size: 15 residues. The V gene lost 0 bases and the J gene lost 7 bases, with 12 bases spanning the gap. This CDR3 reads CASSQDRWISEKLFF. DNA for the CDR3: TGCGCCAGCAGCCAAGATCGGTGGATCAGTGAAAAACTGTTTTTT.

This clonotype was observed a few times. This sequence joins TRBV29-1 and TRBJ1-1, with no clear D. The germline V gene has CDR1 SQVTM and CDR2 ANQGSEA. The CDR3 runs 12 residues. Trimming pared 5 bases from V and 1 base from J, leaving 8 bases between. The CDR3 reads CSVYKENTEAFF. The CDR3 bases are TGCAGCGTTTATAAGGAGAACACTGAAGCTTTCTTT.

For this clonotype: The junction shows a germline mismatch at one end, possibly a read error. This chain connects TRBV29-1 to TRBJ1-2; 7 nucleotides match TRBD1. Germline CDR1 and CDR2: SQVTM and ANQGSEA. This CDR3 has 12 amino acids. CDR3 protein: CSVRTGSYGCTF. CDR3 nucleotide sequence: TGCAGCGTTCGGACAGGTAGCTATGGCTGCACCTTC.

In its sample, this clonotype was seen a few times. The chain has TRBV3-1 and TRBJ2-7, with a weak D call TRBD1 (6 bases). CDR1 and CDR2 from the germline V gene are LGHDT and YNNKEL (reference sequence). There are 13 residues in the CDR3. Trimming pared 1 base from V and 6 bases from J, leaving 10 bases between. The CDR3 here is CASSQASRGEQYF. CDR3 DNA sequence: TGTGCCAGCAGCCAAGCGAGCAGGGGCGAGCAGTACTTC.

The rearrangement links TRBV20-1 to TRBJ1-2; D gene ambiguous. The germline V and J ends were trimmed by 0 bases and 4 bases, with 6 bases remaining between them. The CDR3 covers 12 residues. CDR1 is DFQATT, CDR2 SNEGSKA, per germline (reference sequence). CDR3 loop: CSAREVFYGYTF. The CDR3 DNA sequence: TGCAGTGCTAGAGAAGTCTTCTATGGCTACACCTTC.

The V gene is TRBV5-1, the J gene TRBJ2-2; 9 bases map to TRBD1. The V and J ends lost 6 bases and 7 bases, in that order; junction bases with no gene match: 13. CDR1 and CDR2 from the germline V gene are SGHRS and YFSETQ. CDR3 length: 16 amino acids. This CDR3 is CASTPGQGRIVGELFF. Here the CDR3 DNA reads TGCGCCAGCACCCCGGGACAGGGACGGATCGTCGGGGAGCTGTTTTTT.

The chain has TRBV10-2 and TRBJ2-7; D is unresolved. This CDR3 spans 12 amino acids. Germline-derived CDR1 and CDR2 are WSHSY and SAAADI. V gave up 4 bases and J gave up 12 bases, with 16 bases separating them. CDR3 amino acids: CASSGEWPIGYF. The CDR3 DNA reads as TGCGCCAGCAGTGGGGAATGGCCGATTGGGTACTTC.